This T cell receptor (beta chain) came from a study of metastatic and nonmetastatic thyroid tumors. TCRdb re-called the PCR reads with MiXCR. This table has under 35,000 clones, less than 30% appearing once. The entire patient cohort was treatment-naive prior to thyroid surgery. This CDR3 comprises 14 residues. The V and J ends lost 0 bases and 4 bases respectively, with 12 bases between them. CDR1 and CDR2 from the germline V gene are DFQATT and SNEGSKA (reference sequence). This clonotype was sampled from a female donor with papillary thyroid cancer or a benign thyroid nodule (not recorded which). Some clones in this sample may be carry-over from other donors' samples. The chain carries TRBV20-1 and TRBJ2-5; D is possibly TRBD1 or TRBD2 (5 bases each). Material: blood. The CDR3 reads CSARDPGRPETQYF. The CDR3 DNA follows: TGCAGTGCTAGAGATCCGGGACGCCCAGAGACCCAGTACTTC.